This passage covers 23 T cell receptor beta chains from one sample sequenced in a study of response to subunit inactivated influenza vaccine. TCRdb re-derived calls from the RT-PCR reads in MiXCR, one entry per CDR3 protein. This sample yields hundreds of thousands of distinct CDR3 sequences, of which approximately 7.6% are seen a single time; 13% belongs to the top ten. The sample consisted of PBMCs from blood, taken approximately 25 months after vaccination. These receptors all come from a man between 50 and 75 years old who received an inactivated influenza vaccine.

This clonotype was detected many times. This chain links TRBV6-1 with TRBJ2-5, with 7 bases fitting TRBD2. V was clipped by 6 bases and J by 2 bases; unmatched bases: 15. Germline CDR1 and CDR2: MNHNS and SASEGT. The CDR3 runs to 17 residues. This CDR3 reads CASSSSWATAGQETQYF. DNA for the CDR3: TGTGCCAGCAGCTCGTCATGGGCGACAGCGGGACAAGAGACCCAGTACTTC.

This clonotype has only a few counts. The chain carries TRBV29-1 and TRBJ2-7, with 8 bases aligning to TRBD1. The V segment lost 0 bases and the J segment 3 bases; nucleotides outside the gene matches: 7. This CDR3 contains 15 residues. Germline CDR1 is SQVTM and CDR2 is ANQGSEA. DNA for the CDR3: TGCAGCGTTGAAGATCGGGACAGGAAATACTACGAGCAGTACTTC. Its translation: CSVEDRDRKYYEQYF.

This clonotype was detected only a few times. The J gene is TRBJ1-4, the V gene TRBV28; D remains ambiguous. Per the germline V gene, CDR1 is MDHEN and CDR2 is SYDVKM. The CDR3 extends over 13 amino acids. The V gene lost 5 bases and the J gene lost 8 bases, with 12 bases spanning the gap. The CDR3 DNA is TGTGCCAGCAGTGGAAGGGTTTGGGAAAAACTGTTTTTT. It encodes CASSGRVWEKLFF.

This clonotype was found many times. The rearrangement links TRBV12-3 or TRBV12-4 to TRBJ1-1; no reliable D call. This CDR3 is 13 amino acids long. V lost 7 bases to trimming and J lost 1 base, with 10 bases between them. CDR3 nucleotides: TGTGCCAGCAAATTATGGGGGAACACTGAAGCTTTCTTT. This codes for CASKLWGNTEAFF.

The rearrangement links TRBV7-2 to TRBJ2-5; TRBD2 agrees at 8 bases. The CDR3 runs 16 residues. The ends lost 4 bases at V and 3 bases at J; junction bases unmatched: 10. The germline CDR1 and CDR2 sequences are SGHTA and FQGNSA. The CDR3 nucleotides read TGTGCCAGCAGCTCGAGGCGGGGGGATGGTGAAGAGACCCAGTACTTC. As protein: CASSSRRGDGEETQYF.

This clonotype was detected only a few times. The rearrangement joins TRBV6-2 or TRBV6-3 to TRBJ2-4; tentative D call: TRBD1 (5 bases). CDR3 length: 18 residues. Trimming stripped 0 bases from V and 5 bases from J, with 20 bases between. Germline V gene data show CDR1 as MNHEY and CDR2 as SVGEGT. The DNA for the CDR3 is TGTGCCAGCAGTTACTCGATTGGTATGGGGCTAGGTCAAAACATTCAGTACTTC. Its translation is CASSYSIGMGLGQNIQYF.

The table lists this clonotype with many counts. The rearrangement uses TRBV6-5 and TRBJ2-5; D is possibly TRBD1 or TRBD2 (5 bases each). CDR1 and CDR2 (germline): MNHEY, SVGAGI. V was cut by 4 bases and J by 4 bases, with 22 bases left in between. The CDR3 consists of 17 residues. The CDR3 DNA is TGTGCCAGCAGTTCAATACCGCCTCAGTATGGGGGAGAGACCCAGTACTTC. Amino acid sequence: CASSSIPPQYGGETQYF.

This clonotype was recorded only once. A read error is possible here, since a much larger clone lies one base away. The CDR3 DNA follows: TGCAGTGCCCTGACGGGGAGCTCCTACAATCAGCAGTTCTTC. Its translation is CSALTGSSYNQQFF. The J gene is TRBJ2-1, the V gene TRBV20-1; weak D call: TRBD2 (5 bases). The CDR3 is 14 amino acids. Germline V lookup: CDR1 DFQATT, CDR2 SNEGSKA (reference sequence).

J is TRBJ2-4 and V is TRBV5-5; D uncertain. This CDR3 is 12 amino acids long. CDR1 and CDR2 (germline): SGHKS, YYEKEE (reference sequence). V gave up 4 bases and J gave up 10 bases, with 12 bases separating them. CDR3 amino acids: CASSGFLGIQYF. For the CDR3, the DNA is TGTGCCAGCAGCGGGTTTTTAGGTATTCAGTACTTC. Full variable domain (outside the CDR3, taken from reference TRBV5-5 and TRBJ2-4): DAGVTQSPTHLIKTRGQQVTLRCSPISGHKSVSWYQQVLGQGPQFIFQYYEKEERGRGNFPDRFSARQFPNYSSELNVNALLLGDSALYLCASSGFLGIQYFGAGTRLSVL.

The sample holds many counts of this clonotype. The genes are TRBV11-1 and TRBJ2-1, with D unresolved. The V end lost 0 bases, the J end lost 0 bases, and 6 bases lay between the germline ends. Germline V gene lookup returns CDR1 SGHAT and CDR2 FQDESV (reference sequence). This CDR3 spans 15 amino acids. The CDR3 reads CASSLAWNSYNEQFF. As DNA, the CDR3 is TGTGCCAGCAGCTTAGCGTGGAACTCCTACAATGAGCAGTTCTTC.

This clonotype was detected many times. The chain combines TRBV20-1 with TRBJ1-1; D unclear. Germline V lookup: CDR1 DFQATT, CDR2 SNEGSKA (reference sequence). The CDR3 runs to 11 residues. V lost 5 bases to trimming and J lost 4 bases, with 8 bases between them. The CDR3 here is CSAFGSTEAFF. CDR3 DNA: TGCAGTGCTTTTGGTAGCACTGAAGCTTTCTTT.

This clonotype was found many times. The V gene is TRBV4-1, the J gene TRBJ2-4, with D perhaps matching TRBD2 (5 bases). The CDR3 extends over 16 amino acids. The V gene's germline CDR1 is MGHRA and CDR2 YSYEKL. Trimming removed 0 bases from V and 8 bases from J, with 17 bases in between. As DNA, the CDR3 is TGCGCCAGCAGCCAAGAAAGTCAACCGGAGGCAGACATTCAGTACTTC. Protein sequence: CASSQESQPEADIQYF.

The chain recombines TRBV20-1 with TRBJ2-3; TRBD2 might be the D (5 bases). The CDR3 runs to 15 residues. Per germline, CDR1 DFQATT and CDR2 SNEGSKA (reference sequence). V shed 5 bases and J shed 3 bases, with 18 bases lying between them. The CDR3 DNA reads TGCAGTGCTCCTCCACGGGGTAGGGAGACAGATACGCAGTATTTT. It translates to CSAPPRGRETDTQYF.

The chain carries TRBV20-1 and TRBJ1-5; D is uncertain. In germline, CDR1 is DFQATT, CDR2 SNEGSKA (reference sequence). CDR3 length equals 13 residues. V lost 5 bases to trimming and J lost 5 bases, with 13 bases between them. CDR3 in DNA: TGCAGTGCTTCGACACAGCCCGATCAGCCCCAGCATTTT. This translates into CSASTQPDQPQHF.

This clonotype was recorded many times. The rearrangement uses TRBV5-1 and TRBJ2-7; 9 bases agree with TRBD1. Trimming took 4 bases from V and 4 from J; bases not matched to a gene: 9. Germline V CDR1 and CDR2: SGHRS, YFSETQ. CDR3 size: 15 residues. CDR3 in amino acids: CASSPLGTGIYEQYF. The CDR3 bases are TGCGCCAGCAGCCCGCTGGGGACAGGGATTTACGAGCAGTACTTC.

The chain joins TRBV3-1 to TRBJ2-6; 10 bases map to TRBD2. With V trimmed by 4 bases and J by 0 bases, 6 bases remained unmatched. Germline V gene sequence: CDR1 LGHDT, CDR2 YNNKEL (reference sequence). The CDR3 spans 18 residues. The CDR3: CASSRLLAGSSGANVLTF. The DNA of the CDR3 is TGTGCCAGCAGCCGCCTACTAGCGGGAAGCTCTGGGGCCAACGTCCTGACTTTC. Full variable domain (missing parts from reference TRBV3-1 and TRBJ2-6): DTAVSQTPKYLVTQMGNDKSIKCEQNLGHDTMYWYKQDSKKFLKIMFSYNNKELIINETVPNRFSPKSPDKAHLNLHINSLELGDSAVYFCASSRLLAGSSGANVLTFGAGSRLTVL.

With respect to this clonotype: A much more abundant neighbour one base away suggests this may be a read error. The genes are TRBV29-1 and TRBJ2-3; maybe TRBD2 (5 bases). The length of the CDR3 is 14 residues. Germline V gene data show CDR1 as SQVTM and CDR2 as ANQGSEA. The CDR3 reads CSVELGVRTVTQYF. CDR3 coding DNA: TGCAGCGTTGAGCTGGGAGTTCGCACAGTTACGCAGTATTTT.

There are many counts of this clonotype. The chain employs TRBV12-3 or TRBV12-4 and TRBJ2-5; no clear D gene. The CDR3 runs to 13 residues. The V and J ends lost 3 bases and 6 bases respectively, with 11 bases between them. CDR3 protein: CASSFSGLKTQYF. CDR3 bases: TGTGCCAGCAGTTTTTCGGGTCTAAAGACCCAGTACTTC.

The rearrangement links TRBV10-3 to TRBJ2-7, with TRBD1 identical over 7 bases. Trimming cost V 0 bases and J 5 bases; bases outside gene matches: 7. This CDR3 contains 15 residues. Looked up from germline, CDR1 is ENHRY and CDR2 is SYGVKD. The CDR3 region is CAISESKGAADEQYF. The CDR3 DNA sequence: TGTGCCATCAGTGAGTCGAAGGGGGCGGCGGACGAGCAGTACTTC.

This clonotype was seen repeatedly, ten times or more. V usage is TRBV9 and J usage is TRBJ2-3; 8 nucleotides agree with TRBD2. Germline V gene data show CDR1 as SGDLS and CDR2 as YYNGEE. The CDR3 runs to 15 residues. With V trimmed by 3 bases and J by 2 bases, 5 bases remained unmatched. In DNA form, the CDR3 reads TGTGCCAGCAGCGCCGCGGGGGGACTCACAGATACGCAGTATTTT. Its translation: CASSAAGGLTDTQYF.

This clonotype was seen a handful of times. The CDR3 loop is CASSLVLGGNTEAFF. The CDR3 nucleotides read TGTGCCAGCAGCTTAGTTCTGGGAGGTAACACTGAAGCTTTCTTT. V is TRBV7-8 and J is TRBJ1-1; D is ambiguous. The CDR3 extends over 15 amino acids. Germline lookup yields CDR1 SGHVS and CDR2 FQNEAQ. V was trimmed by 1 base and J by 2 bases, leaving 11 bases between them.

The table lists this clonotype with a few counts. The J gene is TRBJ1-6, the V gene TRBV12-3 or TRBV12-4; no reliable D call. The CDR3 loop spans 15 amino acids. V was cut by 7 bases and J by 6 bases, with 16 bases left in between. The CDR3 loop is CASKADAGSNSPLHF. DNA for the CDR3: TGTGCCAGCAAGGCGGACGCGGGGAGTAATTCACCCCTCCACTTT.

This clonotype was seen repeatedly, ten times or more. V gene TRBV4-1 combines with J gene TRBJ2-7, with D perhaps matching TRBD2 (5 bases). In germline, CDR1 is MGHRA, CDR2 YSYEKL. The CDR3 runs 15 residues. V was clipped by 0 bases and J by 0 bases, with 9 bases between them. In DNA form, the CDR3 reads TGCGCCAGCAGCCAAGATATGGGGAGCTCCTACGAGCAGTACTTC. Translation gives CASSQDMGSSYEQYF.